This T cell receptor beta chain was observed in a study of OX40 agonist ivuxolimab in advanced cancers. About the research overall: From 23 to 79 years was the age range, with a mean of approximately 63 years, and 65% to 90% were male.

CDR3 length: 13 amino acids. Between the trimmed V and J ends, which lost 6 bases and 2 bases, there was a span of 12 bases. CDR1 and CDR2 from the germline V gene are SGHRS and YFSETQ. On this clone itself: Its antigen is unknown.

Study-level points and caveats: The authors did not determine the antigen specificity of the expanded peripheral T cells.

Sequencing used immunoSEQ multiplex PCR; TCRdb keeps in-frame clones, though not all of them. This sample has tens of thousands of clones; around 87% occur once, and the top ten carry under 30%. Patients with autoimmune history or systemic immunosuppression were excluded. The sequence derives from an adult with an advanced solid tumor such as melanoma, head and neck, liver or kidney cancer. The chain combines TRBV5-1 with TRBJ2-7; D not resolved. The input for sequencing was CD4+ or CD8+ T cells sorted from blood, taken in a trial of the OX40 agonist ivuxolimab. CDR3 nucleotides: TGCGCCAGCAATCAGCTCCCGACCTACGAGCAGTACTTC. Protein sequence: CASNQLPTYEQYF.